This TCR beta chain was documented in a study of beta chain features in type 1 diabetes. The CDR3 is 15 residues long. The ends lost 5 bases at V and 8 bases at J; junction bases unmatched: 11. Per the germline V gene, CDR1 is MNHEY and CDR2 is SMNVEV (reference sequence). The study reverse transcribed the entire isolated RNA, so it sequenced expressed TCRB transcripts. TCRdb's copy holds only in-frame clones and misses some; the assay was immunoSEQ multiplex PCR. The data contain 130,000 to 150,000 clones, about 51% of them singletons. The chain couples TRBV27 to TRBJ1-4, with 7 bases fitting TRBD1. Specimen: Tregs from blood. This receptor was obtained from a man aged 18 to 30 in good health. The CDR3 DNA sequence: TGTGCCAGCAGTATAGACAGGGCAGGCAGGGAAAAACTGTTTTTT. Protein: CASSIDRAGREKLFF. The full variable domain, in which reference TRBV27 and TRBJ1-4 provide the parts outside the CDR3, is EAQVTQNPRYLITVTGKKLTVTCSQNMNHEYMSWYRQDPGLGLRQIYYSMNVEVTDKGDVPEGYKVSRKEKRNFPLILESPSPNQTSLYFCASSIDRAGREKLFFGSGTQLSVL.